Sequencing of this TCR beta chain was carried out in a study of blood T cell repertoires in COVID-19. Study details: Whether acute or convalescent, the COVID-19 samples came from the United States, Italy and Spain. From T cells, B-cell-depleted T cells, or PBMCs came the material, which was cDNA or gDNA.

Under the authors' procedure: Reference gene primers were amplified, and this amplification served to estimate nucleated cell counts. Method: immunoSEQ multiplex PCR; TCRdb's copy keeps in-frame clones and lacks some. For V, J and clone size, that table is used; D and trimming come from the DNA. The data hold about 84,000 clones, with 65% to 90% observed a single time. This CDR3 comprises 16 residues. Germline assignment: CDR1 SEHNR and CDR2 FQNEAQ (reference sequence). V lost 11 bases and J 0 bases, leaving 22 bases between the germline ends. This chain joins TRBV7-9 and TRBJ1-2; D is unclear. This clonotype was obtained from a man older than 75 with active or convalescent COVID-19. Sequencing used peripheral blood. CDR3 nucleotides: TGTGCCGGATCCCCGCGGTTACCGATAGCTAACTATGGCTACACCTTC. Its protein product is CAGSPRLPIANYGYTF.